Below are 3 T cell receptor beta chains sequenced from a single sample in a study of cytomegalovirus exposure and HLA in healthy donors. The data were produced by immunoSEQ multiplex PCR, yet TCRdb's version contains in-frame clones alone and is incomplete. The sample lists 150,000 to 200,000 clones, 85% occurring once. Material for sequencing was PBMCs. These receptor sequences come from a man aged 30-40 years in good health and CMV-seropositive.

The chain has TRBV7-6 and TRBJ2-7; TRBD1 matches at 9 bases. V lost 4 bases, J lost 4 bases, and 5 bases stayed unmatched. The V gene's germline CDR1 is SGHVS and CDR2 FNYEAQ. The CDR3 sequence is 14 residues long. The CDR3 nucleotides are TGTGCCAGCAGCTGGACAGGGGAGGGTTACGAGCAGTACTTC. Protein product: CASSWTGEGYEQYF.

The V and J genes are TRBV2 and TRBJ1-1; D not resolved. The germline CDR1 and CDR2 sequences are SNHLY and FYNNEI. The germline V and J ends were trimmed by 11 bases and 10 bases, with 20 bases remaining between them. This CDR3 contains 12 residues. CDR3 protein: CAGGGEGLGAFF. The DNA for the CDR3 is TGTGCCGGAGGTGGGGAGGGATTGGGAGCTTTCTTT.

J is TRBJ1-2 and V is TRBV14; D possibly corresponds to TRBD1 (5 bases). Looked up from germline, CDR1 is SGHDN and CDR2 is FVKESK. Trimming stripped 4 bases from V and 0 bases from J, with 12 bases between. CDR3 length equals 15 residues. For the CDR3, the DNA is TGTGCCAGCAGCCCCGGTGGGGCCACTAACTATGGCTACACCTTC. Protein: CASSPGGATNYGYTF.